The clone carrying this TCR beta chain was counted only a few times. Its antigen is unidentified. TCRdb reanalysed the 5' RACE reads using MiXCR and keeps one entry per CDR3 protein. The sample has fewer than 450,000 distinct CDR3 sequences; 20% to 25% are singletons. These data are taken from a study of T-cell memory formation after mild COVID-19. At the level of the study: TCR clusters showed largely donor specificity. The study's findings and limits: Unconfirmed was the SARS-CoV-2 specificity of second-wave clones that peaked on day 37.

Germline V lookup: CDR1 SGHNT, CDR2 YYREEE (reference sequence). The CDR3 is 13 amino acids. With 2 bases removed from V and 5 bases from J, the gap between germline ends came to 8 bases. The sample taken for sequencing was PBMCs or a T cell subset sorted from them (not recorded which). J is TRBJ2-4 and V is TRBV5-4, with D unclear. The TCR comes from an adult woman who had mild COVID-19 (a few samples of this study predate the infection). Cell type and time point are not known. This chain's CDR3 is CASSFPAENIQYF. The DNA for the CDR3 is TGTGCCAGCAGCTTCCCTGCGGAAAACATTCAGTACTTC.